Here is one T cell receptor (beta chain) with its context. CDR1 is LGHDT and CDR2 is YNNKEL in the germline V gene (reference sequence). CDR3 length equals 15 residues. V gave up 4 bases and J gave up 4 bases; unmatched junction bases: 6. This specimen comes from a study of blood T cell repertoires in COVID-19. Sequenced by immunoSEQ multiplex PCR; TCRdb stores in-frame clones only, minus some. Among some 450,000 clones, 80% to 90% were seen once, and the ten largest hold 0.7% to 0.85%. The chain employs TRBV3-1 (or the pseudogene TRBV3-2) and TRBJ2-2, with 7 bases lining up with TRBD1. This clonotype was obtained from a man aged 18 to 30 with COVID-19, enrolled during active disease. The sample comprised peripheral blood. The CDR3 here is CASSPAGGSTGELFF. CDR3 nucleotides: TGTGCCAGCAGCCCTGCAGGGGGAAGCACCGGGGAGCTGTTTTTT.